Sequencing of this T cell receptor beta chain was carried out in a study of CD8+ T cells in alopecia areata. This clone was detected only a few times. Its antigen is not known. It was cDNA, reverse transcribed from extracted RNA, that served as the sequencing template. Sequencing was performed with immunoSEQ multiplex PCR; in TCRdb, only in-frame clones are kept and a portion is missing. The data contain hundreds of thousands of clones, approximately 72% of them seen just once; the ten biggest clones take up more than 0.95%. Treatment reported: oral pan-JAK inhibitor, 5-10 mg twice daily. Study-wide results and caveats: Persistence of many expanded lesional clones was seen in scalp and blood during tofacitinib. Tofacitinib delivered significant drops in scalp clonality and in expanded CD8+ clones among the top 100.

The receptor was isolated from a human donor with alopecia areata. The specimen comprised CD4+ T cells sorted from blood, sampled at week 44, from a patient treated with tofacitinib.

The CDR3 reads CATQGTGTSGELFF. DNA for the CDR3: TGTGCCACCCAAGGGACAGGGACAAGCGGGGAGCTGTTTTTT. The chain combines TRBV19 with TRBJ2-2, with 9 bases lining up with TRBD1. V lost 10 bases to trimming and J lost 7 bases; unmatched junction nucleotides: 10. Germline assignment: CDR1 LNHDA and CDR2 SQIVND (reference sequence). This CDR3 spans 14 amino acids.